This TCR beta chain was found in a study of early stage breast cancer tumors. Points from the study as a whole: Blood repertoires resembled normal breast more than tumor. Tumors had roughly 2.5-fold higher T cell density and higher clonality than adjacent normal breast tissue.

With regard to this clone: No antigen is known for it.

This table comes from immunoSEQ multiplex PCR, and its TCRdb copy is limited to in-frame clones, with some not included. The sample has 39,000 or so clones; over 60% are singletons. This CDR3 spans 16 amino acids. Between the trimmed V and J ends, which lost 2 bases and 4 bases, there was a span of 17 bases. Per germline, CDR1 SGHDN and CDR2 FVKESK. Sequencing was done on a sample of blood. The receptor comes from a person aged 45 to 59 with breast cancer. This chain links TRBV14 with TRBJ1-2; D ambiguous. Here the CDR3 DNA reads TGTGCCAGCAGCCAAATGGCTTCGGGAGCCGTCTATGGCTACACCTTC. Amino acid sequence: CASSQMASGAVYGYTF.